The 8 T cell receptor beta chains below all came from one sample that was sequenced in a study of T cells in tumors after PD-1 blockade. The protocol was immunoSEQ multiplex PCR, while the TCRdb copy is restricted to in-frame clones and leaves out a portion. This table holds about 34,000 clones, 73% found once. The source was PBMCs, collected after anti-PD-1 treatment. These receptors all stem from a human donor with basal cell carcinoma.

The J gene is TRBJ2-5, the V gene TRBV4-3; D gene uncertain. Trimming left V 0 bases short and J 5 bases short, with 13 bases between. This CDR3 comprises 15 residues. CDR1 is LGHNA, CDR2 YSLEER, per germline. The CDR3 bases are TGCGCCAGCAGCCAAGACTCCGCGTGGTACGAGACCCAGTACTTC. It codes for CASSQDSAWYETQYF.

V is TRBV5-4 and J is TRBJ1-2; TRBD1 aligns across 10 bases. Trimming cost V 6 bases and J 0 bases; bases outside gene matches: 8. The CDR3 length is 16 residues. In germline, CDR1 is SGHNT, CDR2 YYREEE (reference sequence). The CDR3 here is CASTLRDRGTNYGYTF. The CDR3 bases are TGTGCCAGCACCCTCCGGGACAGGGGCACTAACTATGGCTACACCTTC.

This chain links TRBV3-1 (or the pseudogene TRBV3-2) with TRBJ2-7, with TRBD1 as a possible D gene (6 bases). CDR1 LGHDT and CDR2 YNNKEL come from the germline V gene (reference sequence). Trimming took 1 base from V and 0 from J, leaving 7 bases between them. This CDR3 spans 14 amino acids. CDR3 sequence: CASSQAGASYEQYF. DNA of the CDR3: TGTGCCAGCAGCCAAGCAGGGGCCTCCTACGAGCAGTACTTC.

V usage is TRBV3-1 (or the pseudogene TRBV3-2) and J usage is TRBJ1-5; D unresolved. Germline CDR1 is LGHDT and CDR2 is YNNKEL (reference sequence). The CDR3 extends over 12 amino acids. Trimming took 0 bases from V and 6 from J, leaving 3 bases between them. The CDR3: CASSQEGQPQHF. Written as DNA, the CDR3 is TGTGCCAGCAGCCAAGAGGGTCAGCCCCAGCATTTT.

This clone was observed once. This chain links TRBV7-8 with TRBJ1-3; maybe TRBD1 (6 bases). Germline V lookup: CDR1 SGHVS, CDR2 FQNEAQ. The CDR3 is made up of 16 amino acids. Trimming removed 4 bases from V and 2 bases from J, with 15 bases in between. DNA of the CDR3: TGTGCCAGCAGCTCCCTACAGGGCTTAGCTGGAAACACCATATATTTT. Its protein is CASSSLQGLAGNTIYF.

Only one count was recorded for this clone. DNA for the CDR3: TGTGCCAGCAGCTTAGCCGGGGTTACCTCCTACGAGCAGTACTTC. Translation: CASSLAGVTSYEQYF. V is TRBV7-2 and J is TRBJ2-7, with D perhaps matching TRBD2 (5 bases). V dropped 0 bases and J dropped 0 bases, with 9 bases sitting between them. Per the germline V gene, CDR1 is SGHTA and CDR2 is FQGNSA. The CDR3 consists of 15 residues. Combining the CDR3 with reference TRBV7-2 and TRBJ2-7 gives the whole variable domain GAGVSQSPSNKVTEKGKDVELRCDPISGHTALYWYRQSLGQGLEFLIYFQGNSAPDKSGLPSDRFSAERTGGSVSTLTIQRTQQEDSAVYLCASSLAGVTSYEQYFGPGTRLTVT.

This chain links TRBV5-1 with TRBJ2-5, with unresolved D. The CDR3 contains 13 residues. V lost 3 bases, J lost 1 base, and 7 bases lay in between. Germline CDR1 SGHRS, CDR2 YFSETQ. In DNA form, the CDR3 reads TGCGCCAGCAGCTGGAATACCCAAGAGACCCAGTACTTC. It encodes CASSWNTQETQYF. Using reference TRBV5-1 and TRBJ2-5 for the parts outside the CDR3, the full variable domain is KAGVTQTPRYLIKTRGQQVTLSCSPISGHRSVSWYQQTPGQGLQFLFEYFSETQRNKGNFPGRFSGRQFSNSRSEMNVSTLELGDSALYLCASSWNTQETQYFGPGTRLLVL.

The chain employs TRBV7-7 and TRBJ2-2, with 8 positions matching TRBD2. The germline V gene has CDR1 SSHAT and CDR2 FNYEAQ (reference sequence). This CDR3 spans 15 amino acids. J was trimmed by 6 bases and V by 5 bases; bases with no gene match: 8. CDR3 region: CASSPDREGAGELFF. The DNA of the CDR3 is TGTGCCAGCAGCCCCGACCGGGAGGGGGCCGGGGAGCTGTTTTTT.